These T cell receptor beta chains were read from a single sample in a study of T-cell memory formation after mild COVID-19. TCRdb re-called the 5' RACE reads with MiXCR, one entry per CDR3 protein. The table includes 350,000 or so distinct CDR3 sequences, around a fifth detected once. The sample taken for sequencing was PBMCs or a T cell subset sorted from them (not recorded which). These TCRs come from a young man who had mild COVID-19 (a few samples of this study predate the infection). Cell type and time point are not known. The CDR3 runs from the conserved cysteine through the conserved F or W. D genes are given only for firm matches. Size is omitted from some rows. Given values are once, few, many or a class for expanded clones.

cdr3_nt cdr3_aa d_call v_call clone_size j_call
TGTGCCAGCAGTCGCCGGACAGGGTTGAGGCAAGAGACCCAGTACTTC CASSRRTGLRQETQYF TRBD1 TRBV6-2/TRBV6-3 few TRBJ2-5
TGCAGCGTTGGGGTCAGCGGGCCCTATGGCTACACCTTC CSVGVSGPYGYTF . TRBV29-1 . TRBJ1-2
TGTGCCAGCAGTTACTCGATCGGATATGGCTACACCTTC CASSYSIGYGYTF . TRBV6-5 . TRBJ1-2
TGTGCCAGCTCACCACCGGGACCCAGGGGGTATGGCTACACCTTC CASSPPGPRGYGYTF TRBD1 TRBV18 . TRBJ1-2
TGTGCCAGCAGCGCGACTAGCGGGACCGACCTTCAAGAGACCCAGTACTTC CASSATSGTDLQETQYF TRBD2 TRBV7-8 . TRBJ2-5
TGCAGTGCGGGACTTAGCTCCTACAATGAGCAGTTCTTC CSAGLSSYNEQFF . TRBV20-1 few TRBJ2-1
TGTGCCAGCAGCCCCCAGCAGGACAGGCCATTTCAGCCCCAGCATTTT CASSPQQDRPFQPQHF TRBD1 TRBV3-1 . TRBJ1-5
TGTGCCAGCAGTTCATTGGGGGACACAGATACGCAGTATTTT CASSSLGDTDTQYF . TRBV6-5 . TRBJ2-3
TGCGCCAGCAGCCAAGGGACAGGTTGGGTGCGTGGCTACACCTTC CASSQGTGWVRGYTF TRBD1 TRBV4-3 few TRBJ1-2
TGTGCCAGCAGTTACTCGATCTCCGGGTCCGTCACAGATACGCAGTATTTT CASSYSISGSVTDTQYF . TRBV6-2/TRBV6-3 . TRBJ2-3
TGCGCCAGCAGCTTGGCTCTTGACAGTTGGTACAATGAGCAGTTCTTC CASSLALDSWYNEQFF . TRBV5-1 few TRBJ2-1
TGCGCCAGCAGCCAAGAGGGTGCTGGACAGTCAAACACTGAAGCTTTCTTT CASSQEGAGQSNTEAFF . TRBV4-1 few TRBJ1-1
TGTGCCAGCAGCGTAGGTGGGGGCCCCGAGACCCAGTACTTC CASSVGGGPETQYF . TRBV9 few TRBJ2-5
TGTGCCAGCAGCGCGACAGGGTTAGACGGCTACACCTTC CASSATGLDGYTF TRBD1 TRBV7-3 . TRBJ1-2
TGTGCCACCAGGGGGACTAGCGGGGGTTTTCAAGAGACCCAGTACTTC CATRGTSGGFQETQYF TRBD2 TRBV12-3/TRBV12-4 few TRBJ2-5
TGCAGTGCTAGAGAAGCGTACAGGGACTACAATGAGCAGTTCTTC CSAREAYRDYNEQFF . TRBV20-1 many TRBJ2-1
TGTGCCAGCAGCTTGGAGGGGACCACAGATACGCAGTATTTT CASSLEGTTDTQYF . TRBV5-4 . TRBJ2-3
TGCGCCAGCAGCCCGGACAGGGGACTTTCTGAAGCTTTCTTT CASSPDRGLSEAFF TRBD1 TRBV5-1 few TRBJ1-1
TGCGCCAGCAGCCAAGATGGGCCCGCCCGTGAGCAGTTCTTC CASSQDGPAREQFF . TRBV4-1 . TRBJ2-1
TGTGCCAGCAGCTTGGAGGGGCTTAGGGAGACCCAGTACTTC CASSLEGLRETQYF . TRBV5-4 . TRBJ2-5
TGTGCCAGCAGCTCCCCGGTCCAGCCTCAAGAGACCCAGTACTTC CASSSPVQPQETQYF . TRBV5-4 few TRBJ2-5
TGTGCCAGCAGCTTAGGTGGGACGGTGAACACTGAAGCTTTCTTT CASSLGGTVNTEAFF . TRBV7-2 few TRBJ1-1
TGTGCCAGCTCAACTGACAGGGCGGCTGAAGCTTTCTTT CASSTDRAAEAFF TRBD1 TRBV18 few TRBJ1-1
TGTGCCAGCAGCTTCGAGGGAACCGGGGAGCTGTTTTTT CASSFEGTGELFF . TRBV7-6 . TRBJ2-2
TGCGCCAGCAGCCAAGATAAGGACACCAGATATCAGCCCCAGCATTTT CASSQDKDTRYQPQHF . TRBV4-3 few TRBJ1-5
TGTGCCAGCAGCTTGAGCAGGGGGCGGGAGCAGTACTTC CASSLSRGREQYF TRBD1 TRBV7-3 many TRBJ2-7
TGTGCCAGCAGCAACAGGGGGGCGCAAGAGACCCAGTACTTC CASSNRGAQETQYF TRBD1 TRBV7-2 many TRBJ2-5
TGCGCCAGCAAGTTGCTCGGGACAGGGAACTACGAGCAGTACTTC CASKLLGTGNYEQYF TRBD1 TRBV5-1 many TRBJ2-7
TGTGCCAGCAGCGCTTGGGTGGCGGCATCACCCCTCCACTTT CASSAWVAASPLHF . TRBV9 . TRBJ1-6
TGTGCCAGCAGTTTAGTCACGGATCGACTGTTTTTT CASSLVTDRLFF . TRBV12-3/TRBV12-4 . TRBJ1-4
TGCAGTGCTAGATCCCGGGACTGGGGAACGGAGCAGTACTTC CSARSRDWGTEQYF . TRBV20-1 few TRBJ2-7
TGTGCCAGCAGCTTAGCGATTTTGGGCAGGTCTAACTATGGCTACACCTTC CASSLAILGRSNYGYTF . TRBV7-6 . TRBJ1-2
TGTGCCAGCTCTAGATCCAGCGGGGGCCTAAGCACAGATACGCAGTATTTT CASSRSSGGLSTDTQYF TRBD2 TRBV18 . TRBJ2-3
TGTGCCAGCAGGACGGGACAGCAAGAGACCCAGTACTTC CASRTGQQETQYF TRBD1 TRBV28 . TRBJ2-5
TGTGCCAGCAGCTTAGTTGACCCAACGGGTGAGCAGTTCTTC CASSLVDPTGEQFF . TRBV7-9 . TRBJ2-1
TGTGCCACCAGCAGACCGAATCAGCCCCAGCATTTT CATSRPNQPQHF . TRBV15 . TRBJ1-5
TGTGCCAGCAGTCCTCCAGGGGAGGGCCAAGAGACCCAGTACTTC CASSPPGEGQETQYF . TRBV28 . TRBJ2-5